This TCR beta chain was documented in a study of T cell responses to AZD1222 COVID-19 vaccine. Study results and limitations: Researchers took repertoire samples only after the peak T cell response had come. Breadth and depth of Spike-specific TCRs rose after two AZD1222 doses. Donors, mostly white British, included more females; clonal diversity was possibly underestimated.

Profiling relied on immunoSEQ multiplex PCR, and the TCRdb table lists in-frame clones only, not all of them. The data hold 100,000 to 150,000 clones, with 85% to 90% observed a single time. Germline loops: CDR1 LGHDT, CDR2 YNNKEL (reference sequence). Trimming removed 3 bases from V and 13 bases from J, with 15 bases in between. This CDR3 has 13 amino acids. As concerns this clone: Its antigen is still unknown.

The sequences come from peripheral blood, collected on day 0 of AZD1222 vaccination. The TCR sequence derives from an adult in good health. The chain joins TRBV3-1 (or the pseudogene TRBV3-2) to TRBJ2-2, with D maybe TRBD2 (6 bases). The DNA for the CDR3 is TGTGCCAGCAGCCAGACGGGGACTCGCGGGCTGTTTTTT. It yields the protein CASSQTGTRGLFF.